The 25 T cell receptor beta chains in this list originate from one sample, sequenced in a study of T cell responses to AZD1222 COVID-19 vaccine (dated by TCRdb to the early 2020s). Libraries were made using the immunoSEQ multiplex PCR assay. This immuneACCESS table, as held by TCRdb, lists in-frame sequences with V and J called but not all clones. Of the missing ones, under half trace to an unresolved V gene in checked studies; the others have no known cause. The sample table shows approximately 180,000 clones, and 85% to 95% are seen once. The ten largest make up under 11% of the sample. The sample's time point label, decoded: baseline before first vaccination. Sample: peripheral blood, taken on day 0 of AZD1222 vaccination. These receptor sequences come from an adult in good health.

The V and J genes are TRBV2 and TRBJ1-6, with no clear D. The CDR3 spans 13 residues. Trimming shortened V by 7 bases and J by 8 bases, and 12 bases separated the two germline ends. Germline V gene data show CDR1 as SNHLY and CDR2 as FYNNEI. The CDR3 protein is CASNDRRDSPLHF. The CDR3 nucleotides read TGTGCCAGCAACGACCGACGTGATTCACCCCTCCACTTT. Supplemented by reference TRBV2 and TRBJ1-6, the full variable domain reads EPEVTQTPSHQVTQMGQEVILRCVPISNHLYFYWYRQILGQKVEFLVSFYNNEISEKSEIFDDQFSVERPDGSNFTLKIRSTKLEDSAMYFCASNDRRDSPLHFGNGTRLTVT.

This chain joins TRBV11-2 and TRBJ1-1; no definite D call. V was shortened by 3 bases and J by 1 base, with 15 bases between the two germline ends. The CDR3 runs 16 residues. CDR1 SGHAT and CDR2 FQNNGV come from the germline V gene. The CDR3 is CASSFWWADSNTEAFF. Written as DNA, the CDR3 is TGTGCCAGCAGCTTTTGGTGGGCAGACTCGAACACTGAAGCTTTCTTT.

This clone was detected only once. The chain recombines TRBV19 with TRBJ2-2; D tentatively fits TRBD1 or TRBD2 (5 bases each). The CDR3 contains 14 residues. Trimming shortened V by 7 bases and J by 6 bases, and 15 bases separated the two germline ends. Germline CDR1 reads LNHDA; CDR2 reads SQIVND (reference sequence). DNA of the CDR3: TGTGCCAGTAAATGGGACCCTGGGTCCGGGGAGCTGTTTTTT. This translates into CASKWDPGSGELFF.

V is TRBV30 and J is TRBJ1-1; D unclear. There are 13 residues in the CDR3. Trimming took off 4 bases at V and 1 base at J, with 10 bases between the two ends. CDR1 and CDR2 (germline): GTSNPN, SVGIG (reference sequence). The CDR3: CAWTLLGNTEAFF. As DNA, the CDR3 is TGTGCCTGGACCCTATTAGGGAACACTGAAGCTTTCTTT.

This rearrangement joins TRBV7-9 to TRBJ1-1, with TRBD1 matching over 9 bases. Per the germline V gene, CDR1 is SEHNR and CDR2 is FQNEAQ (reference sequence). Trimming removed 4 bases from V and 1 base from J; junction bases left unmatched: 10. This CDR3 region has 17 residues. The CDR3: CASSSTRSGQGNTEAFF. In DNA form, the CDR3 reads TGTGCCAGCAGCTCGACAAGGTCGGGACAGGGGAACACTGAAGCTTTCTTT.

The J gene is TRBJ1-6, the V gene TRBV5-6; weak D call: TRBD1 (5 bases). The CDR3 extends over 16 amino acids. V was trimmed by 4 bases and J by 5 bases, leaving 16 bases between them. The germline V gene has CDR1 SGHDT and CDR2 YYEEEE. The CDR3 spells CASSIVQGTNNSPLHF. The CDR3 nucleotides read TGTGCCAGCAGCATTGTCCAGGGAACTAATAATTCACCCCTCCACTTT.

The CDR3 DNA follows: TGTGCCAGCAGCCCCACTTCAAACGAGCAGTACTTC. Translating gives CASSPTSNEQYF. This chain joins TRBV5-6 and TRBJ2-7; D gene unclear. Germline CDR1 reads SGHDT; CDR2 reads YYEEEE. The V end was cut by 4 bases, the J end by 5 bases, with 10 bases between. CDR3 length equals 12 residues.

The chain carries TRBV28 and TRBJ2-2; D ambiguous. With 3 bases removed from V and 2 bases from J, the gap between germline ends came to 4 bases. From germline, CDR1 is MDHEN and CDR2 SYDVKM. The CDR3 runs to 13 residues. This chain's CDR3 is CASSLGNTGELFF. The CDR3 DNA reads TGTGCCAGCAGTTTGGGCAACACCGGGGAGCTGTTTTTT.

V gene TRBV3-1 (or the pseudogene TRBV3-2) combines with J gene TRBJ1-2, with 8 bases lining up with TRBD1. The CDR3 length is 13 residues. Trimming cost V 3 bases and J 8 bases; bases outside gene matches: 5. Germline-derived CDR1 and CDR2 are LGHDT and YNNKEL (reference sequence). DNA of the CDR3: TGTGCCAGCAGCCACGAGGACAGGGTCGGCTACACCTTC. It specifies CASSHEDRVGYTF.

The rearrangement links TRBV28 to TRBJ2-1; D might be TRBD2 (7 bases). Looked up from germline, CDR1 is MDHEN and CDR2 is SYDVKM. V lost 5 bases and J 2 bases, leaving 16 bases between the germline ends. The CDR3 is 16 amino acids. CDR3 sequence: CASSLGGAVPYNEQFF. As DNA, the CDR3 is TGTGCCAGCAGTCTAGGGGGGGCCGTGCCCTACAATGAGCAGTTCTTC.

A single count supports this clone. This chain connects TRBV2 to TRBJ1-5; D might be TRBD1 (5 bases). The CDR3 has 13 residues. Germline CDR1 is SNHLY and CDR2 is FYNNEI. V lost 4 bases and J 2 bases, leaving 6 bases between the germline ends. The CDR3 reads CASSGRGNQPQHF. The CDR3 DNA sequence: TGTGCCAGCAGTGGCAGGGGCAATCAGCCCCAGCATTTT.

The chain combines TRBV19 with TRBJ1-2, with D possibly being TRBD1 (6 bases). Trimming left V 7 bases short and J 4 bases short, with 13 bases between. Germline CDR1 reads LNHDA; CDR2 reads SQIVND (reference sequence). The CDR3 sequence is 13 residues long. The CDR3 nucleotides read TGTGCCAGTATCCGGGGGCCAGGCTATGGCTACACCTTC. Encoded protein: CASIRGPGYGYTF. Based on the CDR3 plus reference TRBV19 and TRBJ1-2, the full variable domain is DGGITQSPKYLFRKEGQNVTLSCEQNLNHDAMYWYRQDPGQGLRLIYYSQIVNDFQKGDIAEGYSVSREKKESFPLTVTSAQKNPTAFYLCASIRGPGYGYTFGSGTRLTVV.

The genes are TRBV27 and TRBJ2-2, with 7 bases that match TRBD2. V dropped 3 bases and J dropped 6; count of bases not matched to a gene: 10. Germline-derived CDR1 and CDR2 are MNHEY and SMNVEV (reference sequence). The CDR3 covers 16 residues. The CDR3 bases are TGTGCCAGCAGTTTCGTAGGAGAGGGGAGGGCCGGGGAGCTGTTTTTT. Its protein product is CASSFVGEGRAGELFF.

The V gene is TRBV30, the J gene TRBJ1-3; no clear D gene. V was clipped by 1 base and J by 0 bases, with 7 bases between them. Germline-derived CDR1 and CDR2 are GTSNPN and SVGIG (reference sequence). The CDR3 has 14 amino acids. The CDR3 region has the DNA TGTGCCTGGAGTGCCCGCGGCTCTGGAAACACCATATATTTT. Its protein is CAWSARGSGNTIYF.

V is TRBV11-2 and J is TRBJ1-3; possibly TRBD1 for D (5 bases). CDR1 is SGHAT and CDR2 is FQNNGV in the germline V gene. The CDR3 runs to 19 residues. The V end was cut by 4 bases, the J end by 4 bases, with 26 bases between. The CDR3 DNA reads TGTGCCAGCAGCTCTTTTACCAGGGATGCGGTTGAGGGGGGAAACACCATATATTTT. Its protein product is CASSSFTRDAVEGGNTIYF.

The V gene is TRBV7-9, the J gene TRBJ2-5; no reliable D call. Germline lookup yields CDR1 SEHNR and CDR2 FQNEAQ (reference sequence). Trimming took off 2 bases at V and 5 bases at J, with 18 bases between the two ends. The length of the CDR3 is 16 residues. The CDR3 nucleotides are TGTGCCAGCAGCTTACGGTTTTGGGCTAGTCAGGAGACCCAGTACTTC. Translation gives CASSLRFWASQETQYF.

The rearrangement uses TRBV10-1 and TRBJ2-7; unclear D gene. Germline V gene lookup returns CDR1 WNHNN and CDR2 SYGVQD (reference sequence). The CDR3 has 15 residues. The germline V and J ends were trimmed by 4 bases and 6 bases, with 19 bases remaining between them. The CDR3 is CASSGSVASYAEQYF. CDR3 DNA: TGCGCCAGCAGTGGGTCGGTTGCGTCCTACGCCGAGCAGTACTTC.

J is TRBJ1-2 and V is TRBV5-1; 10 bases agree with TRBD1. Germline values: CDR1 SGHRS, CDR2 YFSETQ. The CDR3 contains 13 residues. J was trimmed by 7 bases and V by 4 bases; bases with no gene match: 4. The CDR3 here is CASSPTGGFGYTF. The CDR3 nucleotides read TGCGCCAGCAGCCCGACAGGGGGCTTTGGCTACACCTTC.

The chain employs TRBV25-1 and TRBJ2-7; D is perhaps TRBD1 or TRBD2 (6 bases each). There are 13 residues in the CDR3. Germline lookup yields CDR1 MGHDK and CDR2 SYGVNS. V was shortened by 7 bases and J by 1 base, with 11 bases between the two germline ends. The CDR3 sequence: CASTAGTSYEQYF. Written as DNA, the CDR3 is TGTGCCAGCACTGCGGGGACATCCTACGAGCAGTACTTC.

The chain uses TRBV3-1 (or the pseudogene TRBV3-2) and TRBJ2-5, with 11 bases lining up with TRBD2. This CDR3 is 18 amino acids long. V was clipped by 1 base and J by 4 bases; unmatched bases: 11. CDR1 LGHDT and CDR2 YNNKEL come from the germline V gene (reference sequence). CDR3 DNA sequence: TGTGCCAGCAGCCAAGGCCGACTAGCGGGGACCAGGGGAGAGACCCAGTACTTC. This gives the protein CASSQGRLAGTRGETQYF.

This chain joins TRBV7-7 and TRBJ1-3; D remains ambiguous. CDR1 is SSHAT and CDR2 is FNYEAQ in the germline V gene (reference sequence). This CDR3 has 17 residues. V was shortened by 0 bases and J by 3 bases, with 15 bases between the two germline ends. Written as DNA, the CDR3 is TGTGCCAGCAGCTTAGCCAGAAGACGGGCCGATGGAAACACCATATATTTT. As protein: CASSLARRRADGNTIYF.

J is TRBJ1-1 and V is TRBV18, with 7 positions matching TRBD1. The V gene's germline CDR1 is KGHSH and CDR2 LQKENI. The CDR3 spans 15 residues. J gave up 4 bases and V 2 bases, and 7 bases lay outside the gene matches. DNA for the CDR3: TGTGCCAGCTCACCAACCGACAGGGTAGTCACTGAAGCTTTCTTT. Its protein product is CASSPTDRVVTEAFF. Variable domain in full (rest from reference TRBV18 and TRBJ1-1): NAGVMQNPRHLVRRRGQEARLRCSPMKGHSHVYWYRQLPEEGLKFMVYLQKENIIDESGMPKERFSAEFPKEGPSILRIQQVVRGDSAAYFCASSPTDRVVTEAFFGQGTRLTVV.

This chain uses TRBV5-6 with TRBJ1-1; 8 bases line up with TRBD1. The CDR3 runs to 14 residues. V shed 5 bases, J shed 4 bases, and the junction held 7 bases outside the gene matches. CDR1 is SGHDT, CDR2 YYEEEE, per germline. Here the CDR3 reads CASSSQGAGTEAFF. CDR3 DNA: TGTGCCAGCAGTTCTCAGGGGGCTGGCACTGAAGCTTTCTTT. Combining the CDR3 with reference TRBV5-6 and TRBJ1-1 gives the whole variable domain DAGVTQSPTHLIKTRGQQVTLRCSPKSGHDTVSWYQQALGQGPQFIFQYYEEEERQRGNFPDRFSGHQFPNYSSELNVNALLLGDSALYLCASSSQGAGTEAFFGQGTRLTVV.

For the CDR3, the DNA is TGCGCCAGCAGCTTCGACAGGGGCCCAGATACGCAGTATTTT. This gives the protein CASSFDRGPDTQYF. This rearrangement joins TRBV5-1 to TRBJ2-3; TRBD1 agrees at 8 bases. The junction had 3 bases not matched to a gene; V was cut back by 2 bases and J by 4 bases. Germline lookup yields CDR1 SGHRS and CDR2 YFSETQ. The length of the CDR3 is 14 residues.

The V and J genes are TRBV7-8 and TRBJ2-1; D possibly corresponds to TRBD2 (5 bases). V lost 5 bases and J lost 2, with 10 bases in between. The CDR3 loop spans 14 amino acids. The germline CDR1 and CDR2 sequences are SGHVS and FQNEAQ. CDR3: CASSMDLPYNEQFF. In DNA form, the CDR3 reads TGTGCCAGCAGCATGGACTTACCCTACAATGAGCAGTTCTTC.